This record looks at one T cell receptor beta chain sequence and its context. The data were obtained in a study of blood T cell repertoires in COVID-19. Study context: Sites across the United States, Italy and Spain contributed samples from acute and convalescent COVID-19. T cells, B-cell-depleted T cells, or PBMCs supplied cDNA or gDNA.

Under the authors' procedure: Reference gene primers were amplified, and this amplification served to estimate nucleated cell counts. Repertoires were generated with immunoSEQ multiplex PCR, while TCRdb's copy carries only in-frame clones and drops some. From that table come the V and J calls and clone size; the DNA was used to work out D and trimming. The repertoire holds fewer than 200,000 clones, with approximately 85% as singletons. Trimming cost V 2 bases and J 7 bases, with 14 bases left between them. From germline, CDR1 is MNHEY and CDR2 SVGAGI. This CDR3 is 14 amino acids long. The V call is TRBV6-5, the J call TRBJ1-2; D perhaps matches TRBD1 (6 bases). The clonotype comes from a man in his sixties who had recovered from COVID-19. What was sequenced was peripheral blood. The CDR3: CASSYHGTSFGYTF. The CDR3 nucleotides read TGTGCCAGCAGTTACCACGGGACATCTTTTGGCTACACCTTC.